The sequence of this T cell receptor beta chain was determined in a study of T cell clonality in common variable immunodeficiency. The CDR3 is made up of 14 amino acids. Germline loops: CDR1 KGHSH, CDR2 LQKENI. Findings and limits, study-wide: CVID subjects shared fewer TCRbeta clones than healthy controls did. TCRbeta clonality was increased in CVID versus healthy controls.

CVID and control samples used equivalent genomic DNA input. TCRdb keeps only in-frame clones here, not all; method: immunoSEQ multiplex PCR. The specimen has roughly 40,000 clones, none found just once. This clone was observed a few times. Its antigen is unknown. The CDR3 extends 3 residues past the end of the read, so its final part is completed from the germline J gene. Caucasian heritage predominated among both patients and controls. The source is a person aged 18 to 69 in good health. This chain links TRBV18 with TRBJ2-3; 9 nucleotides align to TRBD1. The sequenced material came from peripheral blood mononuclear cells. The CDR3 bases that were read are TGTGCCAGCTCACCGCGGGACAGGGTTGGGACG. This translates into CASSPRDRVGT. From start to end, the CDR3 is CASSPRDRVGTQYF.